These 22 T cell receptor beta chains were all obtained from the same sample, sequenced in a study of blood T cell repertoires in COVID-19 (TCRdb year 2020). Receptor amplification or capture employed the immunoSEQ multiplex PCR assay. In TCRdb, the immuneACCESS table is reduced to in-frame sequences with V and J assigned. These tables do not hold every clone; where another copy was compared, an unresolved V gene accounts for under half, and the others remain unexplained. This sample comprises some 290,000 clones, 80% to 85% of them detected only once. Over 2.5% of the sample lies in the top ten. Material for sequencing was peripheral blood. Every receptor here comes from an older woman with active or convalescent COVID-19.

The gene calls are TRBV27 and TRBJ1-6, with D uncertain. This CDR3 region has 14 residues. The ends were cut back, 3 bases at V and 7 bases at J, with 10 bases in the middle. The germline V gene has CDR1 MNHEY and CDR2 SMNVEV (reference sequence). The CDR3 loop is CASSFFQQNSPLHF. In nucleotides, the CDR3 is TGTGCCAGCAGTTTTTTCCAACAGAATTCACCCCTCCACTTT.

This clone was detected only a few times. The chain combines TRBV25-1 with TRBJ2-7; no reliable D call. V gave up 4 bases and J gave up 3 bases, with 4 bases separating them. The CDR3 length is 11 residues. The germline V gene has CDR1 MGHDK and CDR2 SYGVNS. The CDR3 loop is CASSALYEQYF. The CDR3 DNA follows: TGTGCCAGCAGTGCTCTCTACGAGCAGTACTTC.

V gene TRBV2 combines with J gene TRBJ1-2; unclear D gene. The CDR3 runs 13 residues. V lost 4 bases, J lost 6 bases, and 12 bases lay in between. The germline gives CDR1 SNHLY, CDR2 FYNNEI. The CDR3 nucleotides read TGTGCCAGCAGTGTAGGAGGTCCCAATGGCTACACCTTC. This codes for CASSVGGPNGYTF.

The J gene is TRBJ2-6, the V gene TRBV21-1; TRBD1, the table's D call, lacks a check against the DNA. TRBV21-1 is a documented pseudogene. The CDR3 extends over 18 amino acids. The CDR3 reads CANPGNRDRPSGANVLTF. The CDR3 nucleotides are TGTGCCAACCCAGGGAATCGGGACAGACCCTCTGGGGCCAACGTCCTGACTTTC.

The chain recombines TRBV18 with TRBJ1-2, with 12 nucleotides matching TRBD1. The V segment lost 0 bases and the J segment 2 bases; nucleotides outside the gene matches: 1. CDR3 size: 16 residues. The germline V gene has CDR1 KGHSH and CDR2 LQKENI. The CDR3 bases are TGTGCCAGCTCACCACCGGGGACAGGGGGCAACTATGGCTACACCTTC. Amino acid sequence: CASSPPGTGGNYGYTF.

This sequence joins TRBV5-1 and TRBJ2-5; 10 bases agree with TRBD1. This CDR3 comprises 16 residues. CDR1 and CDR2 (germline): SGHRS, YFSETQ. V lost 4 bases and J lost 5; bases outside the gene matches: 11. The CDR3 coding sequence is TGCGCCAGCAGCAGGGACAGGGGAGGGTTACGGGAGACCCAGTACTTC. Protein sequence: CASSRDRGGLRETQYF.

The rearrangement links TRBV24-1 to TRBJ2-5, with 11 bases fitting TRBD1. Germline V gives CDR1 KGHDR, CDR2 SFDVKD. V lost 8 bases, J lost 5 bases, and 18 bases stayed unmatched. The CDR3 sequence is 18 residues long. The chain's CDR3 is CATTTRPPGQGGRETQYF. CDR3 DNA: TGTGCCACCACCACCCGCCCTCCGGGACAGGGGGGCCGGGAGACCCAGTACTTC.

To note about this clone: Its ends do not fully match the called genes, so a read error is possible. J is TRBJ1-2 and V is TRBV7-7, with D uncertain. Germline CDR1 is SSHAT and CDR2 is FNYEAQ (reference sequence). The CDR3 extends over 15 amino acids. The CDR3 sequence is CASSLGVNSNYGYTF. The CDR3 DNA follows: TGTGCTAGCAGCTTAGGTGTCAACTCTAACTATGGCTACACCTTC.

This clone turned up a few times. This chain connects TRBV15 to TRBJ2-3, with TRBD2 matching 10 bases. CDR1 is LNHNV, CDR2 YYDKDF, per germline (reference sequence). Germline trimming cut 11 bases from V and 5 bases from J; bases unmatched to any gene: 4. The CDR3 is 12 residues long. DNA of the CDR3: TGTGCCTCTAGCGGGGGTGGAGATACGCAGTATTTT. Translation gives CASSGGGDTQYF. The whole variable domain, filled in from reference TRBV15 and TRBJ2-3, reads DAMVIQNPRYQVTQFGKPVTLSCSQTLNHNVMYWYQQKSSQAPKLLFHYYDKDFNNEADTPDNFQSRRPNTSFCFLDIRSPGLGDTAMYLCASSGGGDTQYFGPGTRLTVL.

The chain couples TRBV2 to TRBJ1-4; 8 positions agree with TRBD1. CDR1 is SNHLY and CDR2 is FYNNEI in the germline V gene. There are 13 residues in the CDR3. V dropped 3 bases and J dropped 6; count of bases not matched to a gene: 0. The CDR3: CASSEDRDEKLFF. The CDR3 DNA reads TGTGCCAGCAGTGAGGACAGGGATGAAAAACTGTTTTTT.

V gene TRBV9 combines with J gene TRBJ2-2; 7 nucleotides line up with TRBD2. The CDR3 spans 14 residues. J gave up 6 bases and V 3 bases, and 5 bases lay outside the gene matches. The germline V gene encodes CDR1 SGDLS and CDR2 YYNGEE. CDR3 sequence (DNA): TGTGCCAGCAGCGCGCGACTAGCCCCCGGGGAGCTGTTTTTT. Its translation is CASSARLAPGELFF. The complete variable domain, with remaining parts taken from reference TRBV9 and TRBJ2-2, reads DSGVTQTPKHLITATGQRVTLRCSPRSGDLSVYWYQQSLDQGLQFLIQYYNGEERAKGNILERFSAQQFPDLHSELNLSSLELGDSALYFCASSARLAPGELFFGEGSRLTVL.

This chain's CDR3 is CASSPVDRIGRAAFF. The DNA for the CDR3 is TGTGCCAGCAGTCCCGTCGACAGGATTGGGCGGGCGGCTTTCTTT. The rearrangement links TRBV28 to TRBJ1-1; D is possibly TRBD1 (6 bases). CDR1 is MDHEN and CDR2 is SYDVKM in the germline V gene. The V gene lost 5 bases and the J gene lost 11 bases, with 24 bases spanning the gap. CDR3 length equals 15 residues.

The chain is built from TRBV18 and TRBJ1-2; 8 bases are a match to TRBD1. This CDR3 spans 12 amino acids. J gave up 8 bases and V 4 bases, and 3 bases lay outside the gene matches. Germline V gene data show CDR1 as KGHSH and CDR2 as LQKENI. In DNA form, the CDR3 reads TGTGCCAGCTCACTGGACAGGGCCGGCTACACCTTC. As protein: CASSLDRAGYTF.

The sample holds one count of this clone. The chain employs TRBV27 and TRBJ2-7; D possibly corresponds to TRBD1 (6 bases). Germline V lookup: CDR1 MNHEY, CDR2 SMNVEV (reference sequence). V dropped 3 bases and J dropped 2 bases, with 8 bases sitting between them. This CDR3 is built from 13 residues. The CDR3 region has the DNA TGTGCCAGCAGTTTCCCAGGGGCCTACGAGCAGTACTTC. As protein: CASSFPGAYEQYF.

V gene TRBV27 combines with J gene TRBJ1-5; a possible D gene is TRBD1 (5 bases). CDR1 is MNHEY and CDR2 is SMNVEV in the germline V gene (reference sequence). V dropped 5 bases and J dropped 7 bases, with 15 bases sitting between them. This CDR3 spans 14 amino acids. The CDR3 spells CASSHRGSGQPQHF. The CDR3 DNA reads TGTGCCAGCAGTCACCGGGGGTCGGGACAGCCCCAGCATTTT.

This clone has only a few counts. The rearrangement links TRBV19 to TRBJ1-4; D is unclear. Germline loops: CDR1 LNHDA, CDR2 SQIVND (reference sequence). V was clipped by 2 bases and J by 4 bases, with 11 bases between them. The CDR3 loop spans 15 amino acids. CDR3 protein: CASSIRGSVNEKLFF. In DNA form, the CDR3 reads TGTGCCAGTAGTATAAGAGGGTCCGTTAATGAAAAACTGTTTTTT.

J is TRBJ2-5 and V is TRBV27, with 12 bases fitting TRBD2. V shed 4 bases and J 5 bases; nucleotides not matched to a gene: 8. CDR1 and CDR2 (germline): MNHEY, SMNVEV (reference sequence). The CDR3 has 16 residues. CDR3 amino acids: CASSSSLAGGDETQYF. The CDR3 DNA follows: TGTGCCAGCAGTTCATCACTAGCGGGGGGTGACGAGACCCAGTACTTC.

The V call is TRBV19, the J call TRBJ2-1; TRBD1 matches 7 bases. The V and J ends lost 3 bases and 8 bases, in that order; junction bases with no gene match: 10. This CDR3 is built from 15 residues. Germline V CDR1 and CDR2: LNHDA, SQIVND (reference sequence). The CDR3 loop is CASSIGQALGDEQFF. CDR3 nucleotides: TGTGCCAGTAGTATCGGACAGGCCCTGGGGGATGAGCAGTTCTTC.

The V and J genes are TRBV7-9 and TRBJ2-5; a possible D gene is TRBD2 (6 bases). The CDR3 is 16 amino acids. CDR1 is SEHNR and CDR2 is FQNEAQ in the germline V gene (reference sequence). V lost 1 base and J 4 bases, leaving 16 bases between the germline ends. The CDR3 is CASSLVAGSASETQYF. The CDR3 DNA sequence: TGTGCCAGCAGCTTAGTGGCGGGGTCGGCGTCAGAGACCCAGTACTTC.

The chain joins TRBV5-6 to TRBJ1-6; D gene uncertain. CDR3 size: 16 residues. The germline V gene has CDR1 SGHDT and CDR2 YYEEEE. With 1 base removed from V and 0 bases from J, the gap between germline ends came to 8 bases. The CDR3 DNA reads TGTGCCAGCAGCTTGTCCGGGGTCTCCTATAATTCACCCCTCCACTTT. Its protein product is CASSLSGVSYNSPLHF.

The gene calls are TRBV3-1 (or the pseudogene TRBV3-2) and TRBJ1-2, with D possibly being TRBD1 (6 bases). Trimming removed 6 bases from V and 4 bases from J, with 12 bases in between. The germline V gene encodes CDR1 LGHDT and CDR2 YNNKEL (reference sequence). This CDR3 comprises 13 residues. CDR3 sequence (DNA): TGTGCCAGCAGTCCGGACAGCCCCTATGGCTACACCTTC. It codes for CASSPDSPYGYTF.

This clone has more than one count but fewer than ten. The chain is built from TRBV5-1 and TRBJ2-5, with D possibly TRBD2 on 6 matching bases. V lost 0 bases and J 1 base, leaving 10 bases between the germline ends. The CDR3 runs to 15 residues. Germline V gene lookup returns CDR1 SGHRS and CDR2 YFSETQ. CDR3 protein: CASSLDPGLQETQYF. The CDR3 DNA sequence: TGCGCCAGCAGCTTGGACCCGGGACTCCAAGAGACCCAGTACTTC.